This T cell receptor (beta chain) was captured in a study of blood T cells in healthy people across ages. Germline CDR1 MNHNS, CDR2 SASEGT. The V end lost 6 bases, the J end lost 8 bases, and 7 bases lay between the germline ends. This CDR3 region has 10 residues. This clonotype was counted a single time. For the second PCR, which ran for 7 to 11 cycles, a sample-barcoded 5' primer and a J-beta primer mix were used. TCRdb redid the calling of the 5' RACE reads with MiXCR, one entry per CDR3 protein. Of 650,000 to 1,000,000 distinct CDR3 sequences listed, around 36% are singletons. The receptor's source is a man aged 18 to 30 in good health. The sequenced sample consisted of blood. The V call is TRBV6-1, the J call TRBJ1-2; D is ambiguous. CDR3 residues: CASRDGGYTF. Written as DNA, the CDR3 is TGTGCCAGCAGAGACGGGGGCTACACCTTC.